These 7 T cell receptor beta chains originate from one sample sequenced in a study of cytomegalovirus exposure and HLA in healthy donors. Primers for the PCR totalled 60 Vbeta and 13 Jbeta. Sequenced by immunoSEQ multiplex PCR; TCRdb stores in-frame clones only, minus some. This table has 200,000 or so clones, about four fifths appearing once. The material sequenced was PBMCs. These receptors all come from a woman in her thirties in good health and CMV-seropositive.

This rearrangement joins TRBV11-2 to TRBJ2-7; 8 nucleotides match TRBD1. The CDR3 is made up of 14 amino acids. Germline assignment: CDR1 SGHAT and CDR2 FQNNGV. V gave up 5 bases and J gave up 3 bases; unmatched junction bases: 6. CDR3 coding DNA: TGTGCCAGCAGCCCTCGACAGGGGAGCTACGAGCAGTACTTC. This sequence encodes CASSPRQGSYEQYF.

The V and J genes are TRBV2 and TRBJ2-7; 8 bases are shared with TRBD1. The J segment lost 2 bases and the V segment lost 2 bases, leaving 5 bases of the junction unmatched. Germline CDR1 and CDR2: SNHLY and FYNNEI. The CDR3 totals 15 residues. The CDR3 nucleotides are TGTGCCAGCAGTGAATCGACAGGGGCTCCCTACGAGCAGTACTTC. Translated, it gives CASSESTGAPYEQYF.

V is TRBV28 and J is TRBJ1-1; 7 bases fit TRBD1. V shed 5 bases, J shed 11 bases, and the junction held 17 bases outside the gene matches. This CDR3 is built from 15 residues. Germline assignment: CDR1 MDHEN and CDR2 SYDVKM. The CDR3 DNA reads TGTGCCAGCAGTCTAATTTCGGGACAGTCTGGGAGGGCTTTCTTT. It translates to CASSLISGQSGRAFF.

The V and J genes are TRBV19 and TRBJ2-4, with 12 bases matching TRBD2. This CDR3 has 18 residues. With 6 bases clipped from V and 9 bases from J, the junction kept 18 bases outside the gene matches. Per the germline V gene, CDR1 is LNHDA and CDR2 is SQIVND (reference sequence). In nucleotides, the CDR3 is TGTGCCAGTAGCCAACTACTAGCGGGAGGCCCGAATTCATCCATTCAGTACTTC. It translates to CASSQLLAGGPNSSIQYF. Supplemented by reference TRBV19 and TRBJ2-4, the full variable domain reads DGGITQSPKYLFRKEGQNVTLSCEQNLNHDAMYWYRQDPGQGLRLIYYSQIVNDFQKGDIAEGYSVSREKKESFPLTVTSAQKNPTAFYLCASSQLLAGGPNSSIQYFGAGTRLSVL.

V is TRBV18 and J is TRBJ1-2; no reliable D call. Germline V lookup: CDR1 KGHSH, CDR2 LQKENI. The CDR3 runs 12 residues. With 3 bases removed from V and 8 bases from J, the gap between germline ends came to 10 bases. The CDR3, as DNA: TGTGCCAGCTCACCGGTGGAGCGCGGCTACACCTTC. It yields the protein CASSPVERGYTF.

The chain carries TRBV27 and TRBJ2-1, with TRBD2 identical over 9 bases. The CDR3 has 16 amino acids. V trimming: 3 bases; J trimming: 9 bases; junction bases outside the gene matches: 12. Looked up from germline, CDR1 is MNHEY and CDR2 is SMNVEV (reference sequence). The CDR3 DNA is TGTGCCAGCAGTTTTACGATGGCTAGCGGGATCAGTGAGCAGTTCTTC. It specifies CASSFTMASGISEQFF.

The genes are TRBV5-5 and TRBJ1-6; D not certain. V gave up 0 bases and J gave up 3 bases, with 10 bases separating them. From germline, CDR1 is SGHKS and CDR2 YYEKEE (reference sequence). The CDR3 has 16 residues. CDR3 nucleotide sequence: TGTGCCAGCAGCTTGGGGTCGGGTGGCTATAATTCACCCCTCCACTTT. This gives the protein CASSLGSGGYNSPLHF.